The 4 T cell receptor beta chains in this list originate from one sample, sequenced in a study of T cell responses to AZD1222 COVID-19 vaccine. This table comes from immunoSEQ multiplex PCR, and its TCRdb copy is limited to in-frame clones, with some not included. The table records 66,000 or so clones, about four fifths of them present only once. The sequenced sample was peripheral blood, obtained on day 0 of MenACWY control vaccination. Every receptor here comes from an adult in good health.

The gene calls are TRBV9 and TRBJ1-3, with D perhaps matching TRBD1 (6 bases). The CDR3 contains 16 residues. V lost 4 bases to trimming and J lost 4 bases, with 18 bases between them. Germline assignment: CDR1 SGDLS and CDR2 YYNGEE. The DNA of the CDR3 is TGTGCCAGCAGCCATACCTCGGGGGCTGGCGGAAACACCATATATTTT. Translating it yields CASSHTSGAGGNTIYF.

The V gene is TRBV5-1, the J gene TRBJ2-7; possibly TRBD1 for D (7 bases). The CDR3 sequence is 15 residues long. Trimming took 4 bases from V and 4 from J, leaving 18 bases between them. Germline V gene sequence: CDR1 SGHRS, CDR2 YFSETQ. DNA for the CDR3: TGCGCCAGCAGCCCCAGGGGGGTCGAGCGATACGAGCAGTACTTC. As protein: CASSPRGVERYEQYF.

The chain is built from TRBV6-5 and TRBJ2-7, with 7 positions matching TRBD2. V lost 0 bases to trimming and J lost 12 bases; unmatched junction nucleotides: 11. Germline CDR1 and CDR2: MNHEY and SVGAGI. The CDR3 spans 14 residues. The CDR3 nucleotides are TGTGCCAGCAGTTACTCGGCCGGGACTATAAATCGGTACTTC. Translation gives CASSYSAGTINRYF.

The CDR3 DNA sequence: TGTGCCAGTACCGCTGGGGTGTTGAGCACAGATACGCAGTATTTT. Its translation: CASTAGVLSTDTQYF. V usage is TRBV19 and J usage is TRBJ2-3; the D is unclear. Deletions cut 7 bases from V and 0 bases from J, with 14 bases between. This CDR3 is 15 amino acids long. Per germline, CDR1 LNHDA and CDR2 SQIVND (reference sequence).